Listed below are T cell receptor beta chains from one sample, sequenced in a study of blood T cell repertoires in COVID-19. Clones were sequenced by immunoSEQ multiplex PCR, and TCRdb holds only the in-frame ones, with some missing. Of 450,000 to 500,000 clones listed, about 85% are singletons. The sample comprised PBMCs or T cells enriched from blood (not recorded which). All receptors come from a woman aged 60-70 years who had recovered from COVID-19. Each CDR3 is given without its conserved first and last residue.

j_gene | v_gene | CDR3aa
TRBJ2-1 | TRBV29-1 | SVDGAGGTHEQF
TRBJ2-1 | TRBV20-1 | SASAGTGYNEQF
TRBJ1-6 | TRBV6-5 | ASFHDRFNSPLH
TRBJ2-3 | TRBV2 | AGRAGGRTDTQY
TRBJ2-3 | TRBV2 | ASSPGLAGGTDTQY
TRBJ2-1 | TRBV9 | ASSPWTSGGYNEQF
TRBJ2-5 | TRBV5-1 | ASSLGYMQETQY
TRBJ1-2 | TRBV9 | ASSVDSGGRDYGYT
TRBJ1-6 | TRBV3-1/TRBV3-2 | ASSQVKGGSPLH
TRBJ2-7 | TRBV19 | ASTPSGTPYEQY
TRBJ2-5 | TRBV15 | ATSRDPPSAPETQY
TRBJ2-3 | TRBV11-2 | ASSDLGTPITDTQY
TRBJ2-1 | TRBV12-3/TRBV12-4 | ASSPTSNEQF
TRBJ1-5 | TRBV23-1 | ASSPAGYSNQPQH
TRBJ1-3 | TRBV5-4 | ASSLVGSSGNTIY